The 9 T cell receptor beta chains in this list originate from one sample, sequenced in a study of blood T cell repertoires in COVID-19. The data were produced by immunoSEQ multiplex PCR, yet TCRdb's version contains in-frame clones alone and is incomplete. Of 30,000 to 40,000 clones in the sample, approximately 84% were seen once. Source material: peripheral blood. These receptors were collected from a man between 65 and 79 years old with COVID-19, enrolled during active disease.

In its sample, this clone was seen once. The chain combines TRBV29-1 with TRBJ2-7; tentative D call: TRBD2 (5 bases). Germline loops: CDR1 SQVTM, CDR2 ANQGSEA. Trimming pared 5 bases from V and 3 bases from J, leaving 14 bases between. This CDR3 region has 13 residues. This CDR3 reads CSVSERYGYEQYF. CDR3 bases: TGCAGCGTTTCCGAGCGGTATGGCTACGAGCAGTACTTC.

The chain uses TRBV6-5 and TRBJ2-7, with 10 bases aligning to TRBD1. The V gene's germline CDR1 is MNHEY and CDR2 SVGAGI. V lost 2 bases to trimming and J lost 2 bases; unmatched junction nucleotides: 3. The CDR3 loop spans 15 amino acids. The CDR3 bases are TGTGCCAGCAGTTACCGGACAGGGGGGCCCTACGAGCAGTACTTC. Encoded protein: CASSYRTGGPYEQYF.

The V and J genes are TRBV5-1 and TRBJ2-7; D perhaps matches TRBD2 (5 bases). Per germline, CDR1 SGHRS and CDR2 YFSETQ. Trimming removed 0 bases from V and 0 bases from J, with 13 bases in between. This CDR3 spans 16 amino acids. CDR3 bases: TGCGCCAGCAGCTTGGACCCGGGGATTAGCTCCTACGAGCAGTACTTC. Protein sequence: CASSLDPGISSYEQYF. The complete variable domain, with remaining parts taken from reference TRBV5-1 and TRBJ2-7, reads KAGVTQTPRYLIKTRGQQVTLSCSPISGHRSVSWYQQTPGQGLQFLFEYFSETQRNKGNFPGRFSGRQFSNSRSEMNVSTLELGDSALYLCASSLDPGISSYEQYFGPGTRLTVT.

The chain recombines TRBV30 with TRBJ2-1; unclear D gene. With 0 bases removed from V and 5 bases from J, the gap between germline ends came to 5 bases. Per the germline V gene, CDR1 is GTSNPN and CDR2 is SVGIG (reference sequence). CDR3 length equals 12 residues. CDR3 residues: CAWSVLNNEQFF. DNA of the CDR3: TGTGCCTGGAGTGTACTGAACAATGAGCAGTTCTTC.

The chain is built from TRBV2 and TRBJ1-5; 10 bases map to TRBD1. The germline V gene has CDR1 SNHLY and CDR2 FYNNEI. The CDR3 is 14 amino acids. Germline trimming cut 4 bases from V and 7 bases from J; bases unmatched to any gene: 4. CDR3 DNA sequence: TGTGCCAGCAGTGGGGACAGGGGAGGACAGCCCCAGCATTTT. It yields the protein CASSGDRGGQPQHF.

V and J are TRBV4-1 and TRBJ2-2, with D possibly matching TRBD2 (5 bases). Trimming shortened V by 5 bases and J by 4 bases, and 14 bases separated the two germline ends. Looked up from germline, CDR1 is MGHRA and CDR2 is YSYEKL. CDR3 length equals 15 residues. CDR3 sequence reads: CASSSRSRGTGELFF. The CDR3 DNA follows: TGCGCCAGCAGCTCCCGTTCACGGGGCACCGGGGAGCTGTTTTTT.

The J gene is TRBJ1-6, the V gene TRBV4-2, with D unresolved. Germline values: CDR1 LGHNA, CDR2 YNFKEQ. Trimming stripped 0 bases from V and 8 bases from J, with 14 bases between. The CDR3 length is 16 residues. The CDR3 region has the DNA TGTGCCAGCAGCCAAGATCCTGGCAGAATCGATTCACCCCTCCACTTT. Its translation: CASSQDPGRIDSPLHF.

The chain recombines TRBV30 with TRBJ1-4, with 12 nucleotides matching TRBD1. The CDR3 extends over 14 amino acids. The germline CDR1 and CDR2 sequences are GTSNPN and SVGIG (reference sequence). Trimming cost V 8 bases and J 6 bases; bases outside gene matches: 7. In DNA, the CDR3 is TGTGCCGGGGTTTGGGACAGGGGGCATGAAAAACTGTTTTTT. Its translation: CAGVWDRGHEKLFF. The full variable domain, with the rest looked up from reference TRBV30 and TRBJ1-4, is SQTIHQWPATLVQPVGSPLSLECTVEGTSNPNLYWYRQAAGRGLQLLFYSVGIGQISSEVPQNLSASRPQDRQFILSSKKLLLSDSGFYLCAGVWDRGHEKLFFGSGTQLSVL.

The CDR3 DNA is TGTGCCAGCAGCCCAAAAGCGGGAGGAACCTACAATGAGCAGTTCTTC. Amino acids: CASSPKAGGTYNEQFF. V and J are TRBV4-2 and TRBJ2-1; 9 bases agree with TRBD2. V lost 4 bases to trimming and J lost 2 bases; unmatched junction nucleotides: 6. From germline, CDR1 is LGHNA and CDR2 YNFKEQ. This CDR3 is 16 amino acids long.